The 31 T cell receptor beta chains reported below all come from one sample, sequenced in a study of cytomegalovirus exposure and HLA in healthy donors. The PCR made use of 60 Vbeta and 13 Jbeta primers. Profiled with immunoSEQ multiplex PCR; TCRdb holds only in-frame clones, not every one. The sample holds some 150,000 clones, about three quarters seen once. Sequences were obtained from PBMCs. Source of these receptors: a female donor in good health and CMV-seronegative.

The V call is TRBV30, the J call TRBJ2-6; D gene uncertain. Germline V gene data show CDR1 as GTSNPN and CDR2 as SVGIG (reference sequence). CDR3 length equals 14 residues. Trimming cost V 1 base and J 4 bases, with 8 bases left between them. CDR3 DNA sequence: TGTGCCTGGAGTGCACAGACGGGGGCCAACGTCCTGACTTTC. Its translation: CAWSAQTGANVLTF.

The chain joins TRBV18 to TRBJ1-5; the D gene is possibly TRBD1 (5 bases). The CDR3 length is 15 residues. Looked up from germline, CDR1 is KGHSH and CDR2 is LQKENI. V was cut by 5 bases and J by 4 bases, with 15 bases left in between. This CDR3 is CASSAIGRGNQPQHF. DNA of the CDR3: TGTGCCAGCTCAGCCATCGGACGGGGGAATCAGCCCCAGCATTTT.

This sequence joins TRBV6-5 and TRBJ1-1; no clear D. The CDR3 runs to 12 residues. The germline gives CDR1 MNHEY, CDR2 SVGAGI. The ends were cut back, 5 bases at V and 5 bases at J, with 9 bases in the middle. CDR3 bases: TGTGCCAGCAGTCGCGTCGATACTGAAGCTTTCTTT. Amino acids: CASSRVDTEAFF.

The chain employs TRBV16 and TRBJ2-7; a weak D match, TRBD1 (7 bases). Trimming pared 2 bases from V and 6 bases from J, leaving 17 bases between. Germline CDR1 reads KGHSY; CDR2 reads FQNENV. The CDR3 totals 15 residues. The DNA for the CDR3 is TGTGCCAGCAGCCAACAACGGGGGACAGCCTCCGAGCAGTACTTC. It yields the protein CASSQQRGTASEQYF.

The gene calls are TRBV6-1 and TRBJ1-2; D is ambiguous. Germline lookup yields CDR1 MNHNS and CDR2 SASEGT. The V gene lost 4 bases and the J gene lost 8 bases, with 11 bases spanning the gap. This CDR3 has 12 amino acids. The CDR3 DNA sequence: TGTGCCAGCAGTGTGTCACCCCAGGGCTACACCTTC. It codes for CASSVSPQGYTF.

Details on this clone: The CDR3 does not close with the conserved phenylalanine or tryptophan, likely indicating a read error. The chain carries TRBV5-1 and TRBJ1-2; D might be TRBD1 (5 bases). Trimming took off 0 bases at V and 8 bases at J, with 17 bases between the two ends. Germline CDR1 SGHRS, CDR2 YFSETQ. This CDR3 is 15 amino acids long. In DNA form, the CDR3 reads TGCGCCAGCAGCTTGGAGGGAGGACAAGCTCGGGGCTACACCTCC. Encoded protein: CASSLEGGQARGYTS.

The sample holds one count of this clone. This chain links TRBV20-1 with TRBJ2-1; D not certain. This CDR3 spans 11 amino acids. Trimming pared 6 bases from V and 9 bases from J, leaving 12 bases between. CDR1 is DFQATT and CDR2 is SNEGSKA in the germline V gene (reference sequence). CDR3 in amino acids: CSAPVSSEQFF. CDR3 DNA sequence: TGCAGTGCCCCCGTCAGTTCTGAGCAGTTCTTC.

This clone occurred a few times. The chain joins TRBV7-6 to TRBJ1-1; D is unresolved. V gave up 5 bases and J gave up 2 bases, with 9 bases separating them. This CDR3 comprises 13 residues. Germline CDR1 and CDR2: SGHVS and FNYEAQ. The CDR3 coding sequence is TGTGCCAGCAGCATCGGAGAAAACACTGAAGCTTTCTTT. Protein: CASSIGENTEAFF.

V gene TRBV2 combines with J gene TRBJ1-5, with D tentatively TRBD1 (6 bases). The CDR3 covers 14 residues. The germline V gene encodes CDR1 SNHLY and CDR2 FYNNEI. V was cut by 3 bases and J by 6 bases, with 12 bases left in between. CDR3 coding DNA: TGTGCCAGCAGTGATGTTTGGGGGCGTCAGCCCCAGCATTTT. Amino acid sequence: CASSDVWGRQPQHF.

The rearrangement uses TRBV4-3 and TRBJ2-3, with TRBD2 as a possible D gene (7 bases). This CDR3 has 16 amino acids. The germline gives CDR1 LGHNA, CDR2 YSLEER. The V end lost 8 bases, the J end lost 6 bases, and 24 bases lay between the germline ends. The DNA for the CDR3 is TGCGCCAGCGGTCCCGGGGGGCAGGGGAGGGGCGATACGCAGTATTTT. This gives the protein CASGPGGQGRGDTQYF.

This clone was counted a single time. The V and J genes are TRBV21-1 and TRBJ2-4; the DNA was not compared with TRBD2, the D call given in the table. TRBV21-1 is marked as a pseudogene. The CDR3 sequence is 16 residues long. The CDR3 sequence: CASSPFSGGPKNSQYF. In DNA, the CDR3 is TGTGCCAGCAGCCCCTTCAGCGGCGGGCCCAAAAACAGTCAGTACTTC.

The J gene is TRBJ1-1, the V gene TRBV21-1. TRBV21-1 is a recognized pseudogene. This CDR3 contains 15 residues. The chain's CDR3 is CASNKGRDSNTEAFF. As DNA, the CDR3 is TGTGCCAGCAACAAGGGGAGGGACTCGAACACTGAAGCTTTCTTT.

In this sample, this clone turned up a few times. The rearrangement uses TRBV27 and TRBJ1-2; TRBD1 matches at 9 bases. V shed 6 bases and J 4 bases; nucleotides not matched to a gene: 3. The length of the CDR3 is 13 residues. The germline CDR1 and CDR2 sequences are MNHEY and SMNVEV (reference sequence). The CDR3 protein is CASRGQGAYGYTF. CDR3 bases: TGTGCCAGCAGGGGACAGGGCGCCTATGGCTACACCTTC.

DNA of the CDR3: TGTGCCAGCAGCTTTACTAGCGGCGGGGGGTATGAGACCCAGTACTTC. This codes for CASSFTSGGGYETQYF. V is TRBV7-2 and J is TRBJ2-5, with 8 bases that match TRBD2. The germline V gene has CDR1 SGHTA and CDR2 FQGNSA. The V segment lost 3 bases and the J segment 5 bases; nucleotides outside the gene matches: 11. This CDR3 contains 16 residues.

The V call is TRBV2, the J call TRBJ1-2; D possibly corresponds to TRBD1 (5 bases). Deletions cut 10 bases from V and 2 bases from J, with 17 bases between. CDR1 SNHLY and CDR2 FYNNEI come from the germline V gene. This CDR3 has 14 amino acids. The CDR3 DNA reads as TGTGCCACTACCGGGACGGGGGGAAACTATGGCTACACCTTC. It translates to CATTGTGGNYGYTF.

The rearrangement joins TRBV28 to TRBJ1-1, with a weak D call TRBD1 (5 bases). CDR1 is MDHEN and CDR2 is SYDVKM in the germline V gene. There are 13 residues in the CDR3. The V and J ends lost 4 bases and 0 bases respectively, with 6 bases between them. This CDR3 reads CASSWGVNTEAFF. DNA for the CDR3: TGTGCCAGCAGTTGGGGGGTGAACACTGAAGCTTTCTTT.

The gene calls are TRBV7-8 and TRBJ1-5, with TRBD1 as a possible D gene (6 bases). Germline values: CDR1 SGHVS, CDR2 FQNEAQ. Trimming stripped 3 bases from V and 4 bases from J, with 16 bases between. This CDR3 region has 16 residues. This CDR3 is CASSLAGGAPNQPQHF. As DNA, the CDR3 is TGTGCCAGCAGCTTGGCCGGGGGGGCCCCAAATCAGCCCCAGCATTTT.

In this sample, this clone turned up once. The chain has TRBV5-1 and TRBJ1-1; D is perhaps TRBD1 (5 bases). The CDR3 totals 13 residues. V was trimmed by 3 bases and J by 7 bases, leaving 13 bases between them. Looked up from germline, CDR1 is SGHRS and CDR2 is YFSETQ. The CDR3 DNA is TGCGCCAGCAGCTGGGTAGGGGATCATGAAGCTTTCTTT. Encoded protein: CASSWVGDHEAFF.

The genes are TRBV11-2 and TRBJ1-6, with D tentatively TRBD1 (5 bases). Germline V CDR1 and CDR2: SGHAT, FQNNGV. Trimming stripped 6 bases from V and 0 bases from J, with 21 bases between. The CDR3 has 19 residues. CDR3 in amino acids: CASRPLGGSMSSYNSPLHF. CDR3 sequence (DNA): TGTGCCAGCAGACCACTGGGGGGTTCCATGAGCTCCTATAATTCACCCCTCCACTTT.

The chain has TRBV7-9 and TRBJ1-3; 8 nucleotides align to TRBD1. Trimming took 5 bases from V and 0 from J; bases not matched to a gene: 12. The CDR3 is 18 residues long. The germline gives CDR1 SEHNR, CDR2 FQNEAQ (reference sequence). CDR3 loop: CASSPRSDRDFSGNTIYF. The DNA of the CDR3 is TGTGCCAGCAGCCCCCGATCGGACAGGGACTTCTCTGGAAACACCATATATTTT. Drawing the rest from reference TRBV7-9 and TRBJ1-3, the complete variable domain is DTGVSQNPRHKITKRGQNVTFRCDPISEHNRLYWYRQTLGQGPEFLTYFQNEAQLEKSRLLSDRFSAERPKGSFSTLEIQRTEQGDSAMYLCASSPRSDRDFSGNTIYFGEGSWLTVV.

The chain employs TRBV27 and TRBJ2-2; a weak D match, TRBD1 (6 bases). V shed 3 bases and J shed 4 bases, with 21 bases lying between them. In germline, CDR1 is MNHEY, CDR2 SMNVEV (reference sequence). The CDR3 is 18 residues long. The CDR3: CASSFGTGFAWGTGELFF. In DNA form, the CDR3 reads TGTGCCAGCAGTTTCGGTACAGGGTTTGCGTGGGGCACCGGGGAGCTGTTTTTT.

This clone appeared a few times. The genes are TRBV4-2 and TRBJ2-1; possible D gene TRBD2, 6 bases. The germline CDR1 and CDR2 sequences are LGHNA and YNFKEQ. The CDR3 extends over 15 amino acids. V shed 0 bases and J shed 2 bases, with 8 bases lying between them. The CDR3 is CASSQDGGTYNEQFF. In DNA, the CDR3 is TGTGCCAGCAGCCAAGACGGGGGAACCTACAATGAGCAGTTCTTC.

The chain joins TRBV6-6 to TRBJ1-1, with D perhaps matching TRBD1 (6 bases). The CDR3 is 15 residues long. The V end was cut by 6 bases, the J end by 4 bases, with 18 bases between. The germline V gene has CDR1 MNHNY and CDR2 SVGAGI (reference sequence). The CDR3, as DNA: TGTGCCAGCAGAACGCCGGGACATTTCATCACTGAAGCTTTCTTT. Translating it yields CASRTPGHFITEAFF.

V is TRBV30 and J is TRBJ2-7, with 12 bases matching TRBD2. Unmatched junction bases numbered 1, after V lost 3 bases and J lost 4 bases. Per germline, CDR1 GTSNPN and CDR2 SVGIG (reference sequence). The CDR3 extends over 13 amino acids. The CDR3 coding sequence is TGTGCCTGGAGGACTAGCGGGAGTTACGAGCAGTACTTC. Translated: CAWRTSGSYEQYF. Drawing the rest from reference TRBV30 and TRBJ2-7, the complete variable domain is SQTIHQWPATLVQPVGSPLSLECTVEGTSNPNLYWYRQAAGRGLQLLFYSVGIGQISSEVPQNLSASRPQDRQFILSSKKLLLSDSGFYLCAWRTSGSYEQYFGPGTRLTVT.

This chain links TRBV13 with TRBJ2-1; 16 nucleotides match TRBD2. The CDR3 is 18 residues long. Germline trimming cut 5 bases from V and 6 bases from J; bases unmatched to any gene: 10. In germline, CDR1 is PRHDT, CDR2 FYEKMQ (reference sequence). The CDR3 bases are TGTGCCAGCAGCCTTCCTCCGGGACTAGCGGGAGGGGGCAATGAGCAGTTCTTC. Protein: CASSLPPGLAGGGNEQFF. Combining the CDR3 with reference TRBV13 and TRBJ2-1 gives the whole variable domain AAGVIQSPRHLIKEKRETATLKCYPIPRHDTVYWYQQGPGQDPQFLISFYEKMQSDKGSIPDRFSAQQFSDYHSELNMSSLELGDSALYFCASSLPPGLAGGGNEQFFGPGTRLTVL.

The V and J genes are TRBV5-6 and TRBJ1-1; D ambiguous. The CDR3 totals 13 residues. CDR1 SGHDT and CDR2 YYEEEE come from the germline V gene. V lost 1 base and J lost 6, with 10 bases in between. The CDR3 region is CASSLFSLPEAFF. The CDR3 nucleotides are TGTGCCAGCAGCTTGTTTTCTCTCCCTGAAGCTTTCTTT.

The chain uses TRBV29-1 and TRBJ1-1; no firm D call. The CDR3 is made up of 11 amino acids. V was clipped by 5 bases and J by 3 bases, with 7 bases between them. Germline loops: CDR1 SQVTM, CDR2 ANQGSEA. The CDR3 region is CSVYRYTEAFF. CDR3 nucleotides: TGCAGCGTTTATAGATACACTGAAGCTTTCTTT.

The V gene is TRBV6-5, the J gene TRBJ2-2; 11 bases map to TRBD2. This CDR3 region has 15 residues. Trimming removed 2 bases from V and 6 bases from J; junction bases left unmatched: 2. Per germline, CDR1 MNHEY and CDR2 SVGAGI. The CDR3 DNA is TGTGCCAGCAGTTACCATAGCGGGAGGGCCGGGGAGCTGTTTTTT. As protein: CASSYHSGRAGELFF.

This rearrangement joins TRBV7-6 to TRBJ2-3, with D maybe TRBD2 (6 bases). The CDR3 is 16 amino acids. Germline assignment: CDR1 SGHVS and CDR2 FNYEAQ. V was pared by 5 bases and J by 0 bases, with 15 bases between. CDR3 region: CASSPSGGLSTDTQYF. CDR3 DNA: TGTGCCAGCAGCCCATCCGGGGGTCTTAGCACAGATACGCAGTATTTT.

This chain connects TRBV7-9 to TRBJ1-5, with D possibly TRBD1 on 6 matching bases. The V end lost 2 bases, the J end lost 10 bases, and 18 bases lay between the germline ends. Germline CDR1 reads SEHNR; CDR2 reads FQNEAQ (reference sequence). The CDR3 spans 15 residues. The CDR3 nucleotides are TGTGCCAGCAGCTTACGGTCGGCAGGGGAAGGCCCCCAGCATTTT. Amino acids: CASSLRSAGEGPQHF.

The CDR3 reads CASRAGSEDTQYF. Written as DNA, the CDR3 is TGTGCCAGCAGGGCCGGGAGTGAGGATACGCAGTATTTT. This sequence joins TRBV7-9 and TRBJ2-3, with a tentative D call TRBD2 (6 bases). Germline CDR1 SEHNR, CDR2 FQNEAQ (reference sequence). The CDR3 is made up of 13 amino acids. The V end was cut by 6 bases, the J end by 6 bases, with 13 bases between.